This entry lists 17 T cell receptor beta chains sequenced from one sample in a study of blood T cell repertoires in COVID-19. The data were produced by immunoSEQ multiplex PCR, yet TCRdb's version contains in-frame clones alone and is incomplete. Among roughly 240,000 clones listed, approximately 90% were seen once. The sequencing sample was made of PBMCs or T cells enriched from blood (not recorded which). The source of these receptors is a man aged 50 or older who had been exposed to COVID-19.

The genes are TRBV5-1 and TRBJ2-2; 8 bases map to TRBD2. J gave up 5 bases and V 4 bases, and 10 bases lay outside the gene matches. CDR3 size: 16 residues. Germline loops: CDR1 SGHRS, CDR2 YFSETQ. This CDR3 reads CASSPFAGGLTGELFF. CDR3 bases: TGCGCCAGCAGCCCATTCGCGGGGGGTCTAACCGGGGAGCTGTTTTTT.

This rearrangement joins TRBV19 to TRBJ1-2; 7 nucleotides line up with TRBD1. V trimming: 4 bases; J trimming: 4 bases; junction bases outside the gene matches: 9. The CDR3 is 15 residues long. Germline loops: CDR1 LNHDA, CDR2 SQIVND (reference sequence). The DNA of the CDR3 is TGTGCCAGTAGTAACCTTAGACAGGGCGGCTATGGCTACACCTTC. This translates into CASSNLRQGGYGYTF.

The chain couples TRBV2 to TRBJ1-1; a weak D match, TRBD1 (6 bases). This CDR3 has 15 amino acids. Trimming stripped 0 bases from V and 4 bases from J, with 12 bases between. Per germline, CDR1 SNHLY and CDR2 FYNNEI. The CDR3 protein is CASSEARRGGTEAFF. Written as DNA, the CDR3 is TGTGCCAGCAGTGAAGCGCGTCGAGGGGGCACTGAAGCTTTCTTT.

This clone has a single count. V usage is TRBV19 and J usage is TRBJ2-5, with 10 bases identical to TRBD2. The CDR3 is 14 amino acids. The trim removed 6 bases at V and 4 bases at J, leaving 5 bases unmatched. The germline V gene has CDR1 LNHDA and CDR2 SQIVND (reference sequence). The CDR3 region has the DNA TGTGCCAGTAGGGGAGCGGGAGGGCGAGAGACCCAGTACTTC. Translated, it gives CASRGAGGRETQYF.

The chain combines TRBV5-1 with TRBJ2-7, with D perhaps TRBD2 (5 bases). Between the trimmed V and J ends, which lost 4 bases and 6 bases, there was a span of 14 bases. In germline, CDR1 is SGHRS, CDR2 YFSETQ. This CDR3 has 13 amino acids. The CDR3 sequence is CASSRTLRSEQYF. The CDR3 region has the DNA TGCGCCAGCAGCCGGACTCTTCGGAGCGAGCAGTACTTC.

The table lists this clone with a count of one. J is TRBJ1-2 and V is TRBV11-2; 7 bases are shared with TRBD1. The CDR3 spans 14 residues. With 5 bases clipped from V and 1 base from J, the junction kept 4 bases outside the gene matches. Looked up from germline, CDR1 is SGHAT and CDR2 is FQNNGV. CDR3 amino acids: CASSPDRLNYGYTF. DNA for the CDR3: TGTGCCAGCAGCCCGGACAGGCTTAACTATGGCTACACCTTC.

This chain links TRBV5-8 with TRBJ1-3; the D gene is possibly TRBD1 (6 bases). Germline assignment: CDR1 SGHTS and CDR2 YDEGEE. Trimming removed 4 bases from V and 4 bases from J, with 9 bases in between. CDR3 length equals 13 residues. The chain's CDR3 is CASSPQGGNTIYF. CDR3 nucleotides: TGTGCCAGCAGCCCCCAGGGGGGAAACACCATATATTTT.

V usage is TRBV4-1 and J usage is TRBJ1-3; D ambiguous. The CDR3 sequence is 16 residues long. V shed 0 bases and J shed 5 bases, with 14 bases lying between them. Germline loops: CDR1 MGHRA, CDR2 YSYEKL. CDR3 sequence reads: CASSQDPSVTRNTIYF. The CDR3, as DNA: TGCGCCAGCAGCCAAGATCCCTCGGTTACTCGAAACACCATATATTTT.

The chain uses TRBV19 and TRBJ2-2, with D perhaps TRBD1 (6 bases). The germline V gene encodes CDR1 LNHDA and CDR2 SQIVND (reference sequence). This CDR3 contains 15 residues. Trimming stripped 3 bases from V and 0 bases from J, with 8 bases between. CDR3 sequence: CASSIRTANTGELFF. DNA for the CDR3: TGTGCCAGTAGTATTCGGACAGCGAACACCGGGGAGCTGTTTTTT.

The chain combines TRBV3-1 (or the pseudogene TRBV3-2) with TRBJ1-1, with 9 bases aligning to TRBD1. Trimming removed 4 bases from V and 4 bases from J; junction bases left unmatched: 4. This CDR3 has 14 amino acids. CDR1 is LGHDT, CDR2 YNNKEL, per germline (reference sequence). CDR3 sequence reads: CASSLTGGVTEAFF. CDR3 nucleotides: TGTGCCAGCAGCCTTACAGGGGGCGTCACTGAAGCTTTCTTT.

J is TRBJ2-7 and V is TRBV2; 9 bases fit TRBD2. With 2 bases clipped from V and 7 bases from J, the junction kept 9 bases outside the gene matches. CDR1 is SNHLY, CDR2 FYNNEI, per germline. This CDR3 comprises 15 residues. CDR3 sequence: CASSELPSGIQEQYV. The CDR3, as DNA: TGTGCCAGCAGTGAATTACCTAGCGGGATCCAGGAGCAGTACGTC.

The genes are TRBV28 and TRBJ1-2; D is undetermined. Deletions cut 0 bases from V and 3 bases from J, with 5 bases between. This CDR3 region has 13 residues. Looked up from germline, CDR1 is MDHEN and CDR2 is SYDVKM. CDR3 residues: CASSLWSYYGYTF. The CDR3 DNA reads as TGTGCCAGCAGTTTATGGAGCTACTATGGCTACACCTTC.

This sequence joins TRBV9 and TRBJ1-1; tentative D call: TRBD1 (5 bases). V was pared by 4 bases and J by 4 bases, with 17 bases between. The CDR3 has 15 amino acids. Germline V gives CDR1 SGDLS, CDR2 YYNGEE. The DNA for the CDR3 is TGTGCCAGCAGCCCCTTGGTAGGGGCGGCCACTGAAGCTTTCTTT. Protein: CASSPLVGAATEAFF.

This chain links TRBV12-3 or TRBV12-4 with TRBJ1-1; perhaps TRBD1 as D (6 bases). V was pared by 3 bases and J by 3 bases, with 8 bases between. The CDR3 contains 13 residues. CDR3 protein: CASSFEGDTEAFF. CDR3 bases: TGTGCCAGCAGTTTCGAGGGGGACACTGAAGCTTTCTTT.

This chain links TRBV9 with TRBJ1-2; 10 positions match TRBD1. Germline V gene data show CDR1 as SGDLS and CDR2 as YYNGEE. The CDR3 loop spans 19 amino acids. The trim removed 0 bases at V and 0 bases at J, leaving 11 bases unmatched. CDR3 region: CASSVGNSGDRGPNYGYTF. The CDR3 coding sequence is TGTGCCAGCAGCGTAGGAAACTCCGGGGACAGGGGCCCTAACTATGGCTACACCTTC.

The rearrangement uses TRBV5-1 and TRBJ1-1; possibly TRBD1 for D (5 bases). V was trimmed by 1 base and J by 3 bases, leaving 7 bases between them. Germline values: CDR1 SGHRS, CDR2 YFSETQ. The CDR3 extends over 13 amino acids. CDR3 protein: CASSLRGDTEAFF. CDR3 DNA: TGCGCCAGCAGCTTGAGGGGTGACACTGAAGCTTTCTTT.

The chain has TRBV19 and TRBJ2-5, with TRBD1 identical over 7 bases. Unmatched junction bases numbered 5, after V lost 4 bases and J lost 0 bases. The germline V gene encodes CDR1 LNHDA and CDR2 SQIVND (reference sequence). There are 15 residues in the CDR3. Written as DNA, the CDR3 is TGTGCCAGTAGTAGGGACAGCAGGTACCAAGAGACCCAGTACTTC. Residues: CASSRDSRYQETQYF.